The 16 T cell receptor beta chains below were found in one sample sequenced in a study of T cell changes during pregnancy in multiple sclerosis. Using immunoSEQ multiplex PCR, the repertoire was profiled, and TCRdb retains in-frame clones only, with some absent. The sample contains about 44,000 clones, around 90% of which appear only once. The sample in question was CD4+ T cells from peripheral blood mononuclear cells, obtained before pregnancy. These receptors came from a female donor with multiple sclerosis, enrolled in a pregnancy study.

This rearrangement joins TRBV4-2 to TRBJ1-2; 7 bases match TRBD1. The CDR3 has 15 residues. J was trimmed by 4 bases and V by 0 bases; bases with no gene match: 5. Per the germline V gene, CDR1 is LGHNA and CDR2 is YNFKEQ. CDR3 nucleotides: TGTGCCAGCAGCCAAGAAAGGACAGGCCTCTATGGCTACACCTTC. Translation: CASSQERTGLYGYTF.

This clone is a singleton in its sample. The V call is TRBV2, the J call TRBJ2-2; D call uncertain. Germline-derived CDR1 and CDR2 are SNHLY and FYNNEI. The CDR3 covers 13 residues. With 0 bases removed from V and 7 bases from J, the gap between germline ends came to 6 bases. CDR3 in DNA: TGTGCCAGCAGTGAAGCGCTAAACGGGGAGCTGTTTTTT. This encodes CASSEALNGELFF.

This clone was seen a single time. This chain connects TRBV5-1 to TRBJ1-2, with 8 positions matching TRBD1. Germline CDR1 is SGHRS and CDR2 is YFSETQ. The CDR3 covers 13 residues. J gave up 7 bases and V 0 bases, and 2 bases lay outside the gene matches. In DNA form, the CDR3 reads TGCGCCAGCAGCTTGGTCGGGACAGGTGGCTACACCTTC. It is translated as CASSLVGTGGYTF.

The V gene is TRBV5-4, the J gene TRBJ2-1; 9 nucleotides match TRBD2. With V trimmed by 4 bases and J by 7 bases, 6 bases remained unmatched. CDR3 size: 14 residues. Germline assignment: CDR1 SGHNT and CDR2 YYREEE (reference sequence). In DNA, the CDR3 is TGTGCCAGCAGCCCCGAGCTAGCGGGAAATGAGCAGTTCTTC. Protein product: CASSPELAGNEQFF. Drawing the rest from reference TRBV5-4 and TRBJ2-1, the complete variable domain is ETGVTQSPTHLIKTRGQQVTLRCSSQSGHNTVSWYQQALGQGPQFIFQYYREEENGRGNFPPRFSGLQFPNYSSELNVNALELDDSALYLCASSPELAGNEQFFGPGTRLTVL.

The V call is TRBV2, the J call TRBJ2-3, with D maybe TRBD1 (8 bases). Germline lookup yields CDR1 SNHLY and CDR2 FYNNEI. The CDR3 extends over 15 amino acids. The germline V and J ends were trimmed by 5 bases and 3 bases, with 15 bases remaining between them. The CDR3 protein is CASSHRGGFTDTQYF. The CDR3 nucleotides read TGTGCCAGCAGTCACAGGGGGGGTTTTACAGATACGCAGTATTTT. Full variable domain (outside the CDR3, taken from reference TRBV2 and TRBJ2-3): EPEVTQTPSHQVTQMGQEVILRCVPISNHLYFYWYRQILGQKVEFLVSFYNNEISEKSEIFDDQFSVERPDGSNFTLKIRSTKLEDSAMYFCASSHRGGFTDTQYFGPGTRLTVL.

The V call is TRBV7-8, the J call TRBJ1-1, with a weak D call TRBD1 (6 bases). The CDR3 covers 16 residues. Per germline, CDR1 SGHVS and CDR2 FQNEAQ. Trimming removed 5 bases at V and 0 bases at J, with 16 bases between. CDR3 DNA sequence: TGTGCCAGCAGCCCCGGACAGTCGTTCATGAACACTGAAGCTTTCTTT. It is translated as CASSPGQSFMNTEAFF.

The chain combines TRBV2 with TRBJ1-5, with TRBD1 as a possible D gene (5 bases). Trimming took off 2 bases at V and 5 bases at J, with 13 bases between the two ends. This CDR3 comprises 15 residues. The germline CDR1 and CDR2 sequences are SNHLY and FYNNEI. CDR3 nucleotide sequence: TGTGCCAGCAGTGAAAGGCAGGGAAGGTATCAGCCCCAGCATTTT. Residues: CASSERQGRYQPQHF.

This rearrangement joins TRBV6-1 to TRBJ2-2, with 7 positions matching TRBD1. V was pared by 1 base and J by 4 bases, with 6 bases of the junction left unmatched. This CDR3 contains 16 residues. The germline V gene has CDR1 MNHNS and CDR2 SASEGT. The CDR3 is CASSEEGAVGTGELFF. DNA of the CDR3: TGTGCCAGCAGTGAAGAGGGGGCTGTTGGCACCGGGGAGCTGTTTTTT.

V usage is TRBV25-1 and J usage is TRBJ2-4; D gene unclear. Trimming removed 2 bases at V and 13 bases at J, with 15 bases between. The CDR3 is 13 residues long. Germline assignment: CDR1 MGHDK and CDR2 SYGVNS. CDR3 region: CASSEGFQLPQYF. The CDR3 DNA sequence: TGTGCCAGCAGTGAAGGGTTTCAACTACCCCAGTACTTC.

This rearrangement joins TRBV11-2 to TRBJ2-2, with TRBD1 matching over 7 bases. The germline CDR1 and CDR2 sequences are SGHAT and FQNNGV. CDR3 length equals 14 residues. V lost 3 bases and J lost 7; bases outside the gene matches: 5. CDR3 DNA sequence: TGTGCCAGCAGCTTCAACAGGGGTAGCGGGGAGCTGTTTTTT. Translating gives CASSFNRGSGELFF.

V and J are TRBV9 and TRBJ1-1; D ambiguous. The germline CDR1 and CDR2 sequences are SGDLS and YYNGEE. The V end was cut by 0 bases, the J end by 4 bases, with 10 bases between. The CDR3 length is 14 residues. The CDR3 DNA reads TGTGCCAGCAGCGTAGATTGGGAGTTCACTGAAGCTTTCTTT. Translated, it gives CASSVDWEFTEAFF.

The chain uses TRBV2 and TRBJ1-6; 7 bases align to TRBD1. This CDR3 contains 14 residues. J gave up 10 bases and V 3 bases, and 6 bases lay outside the gene matches. In germline, CDR1 is SNHLY, CDR2 FYNNEI. The CDR3 loop reads CASSDDREVSPLHF. For the CDR3, the DNA is TGTGCCAGCAGTGATGACAGGGAAGTATCACCCCTCCACTTT.

This sequence joins TRBV18 and TRBJ1-1; 8 bases match TRBD1. This CDR3 is 12 amino acids long. Germline V gene sequence: CDR1 KGHSH, CDR2 LQKENI. V lost 3 bases and J lost 13; bases outside the gene matches: 7. Here the CDR3 reads CASSPQGAGGFF. In DNA, the CDR3 is TGTGCCAGCTCACCGCAGGGGGCAGGGGGTTTCTTT.

The V gene is TRBV7-8, the J gene TRBJ2-5, with a possible D match to TRBD1 (5 bases). The germline V gene encodes CDR1 SGHVS and CDR2 FQNEAQ. V lost 1 base to trimming and J lost 5 bases, with 8 bases between them. This CDR3 spans 13 amino acids. The CDR3 DNA reads TGTGCCAGCAGCTTAGAACCAGGGGAGACCCAGTACTTC. Protein: CASSLEPGETQYF.

The rearrangement uses TRBV5-4 and TRBJ1-4; perhaps TRBD1 as D (6 bases). The CDR3 runs to 15 residues. Germline V gene data show CDR1 as SGHNT and CDR2 as YYREEE (reference sequence). Trimming took off 4 bases at V and 7 bases at J, with 17 bases between the two ends. The CDR3 DNA follows: TGTGCCAGCAGCCGCACCGGGACAAGGTCTGAAAAACTGTTTTTT. Its protein product is CASSRTGTRSEKLFF.

The genes are TRBV6-5 and TRBJ2-1; 7 bases fit TRBD2. Germline CDR1 MNHEY, CDR2 SVGAGI. The CDR3 loop spans 16 amino acids. Trimming took 4 bases from V and 2 from J; bases not matched to a gene: 8. The CDR3 region is CASSFTSAFAYNEQFF. CDR3 nucleotides: TGTGCCAGCAGTTTTACTAGCGCCTTCGCCTACAATGAGCAGTTCTTC.